The present TCR beta chain was sequenced within a study of T cells in Graves' hyperthyroidism and ophthalmopathy (dated by TCRdb to the late 2010s). Background on the whole study: Peripheral blood samples were taken at the time of initial diagnosis, prior to any treatment. To identify distinguishing TCR V-J signatures, a discovery cohort of roughly 100 patients was used, comprising 40 to 45 with Graves' ophthalmopathy and 55 to 65 with stable Graves' hyperthyroidism. After blood sampling, hyperthyroidism patients were treated with methimazole at a starting dose of 30 mg daily, and ophthalmopathy patients were treated with high-dose intravenous methylprednisolone. The 100 discovery patients were divided at random into training and test sets in a 7:3 ratio. In addition, the study compared T-cell repertoires in thyroid tissue and in blood from five to seven Graves' hyperthyroidism patients. The paper describes TCR Vbeta CDR3 sequencing of 135 peripheral blood samples, made up of 40 to 45 ophthalmopathy patients, 70 to 75 hyperthyroidism patients and around 17 progressor patients. An independent validation cohort of about 19 hyperthyroidism patients and approximately 17 patients who later progressed to ophthalmopathy tested prospective prediction of ophthalmopathy. The full study reports these points: In validation, progression to ophthalmopathy was predicted by the model with 65% to 71% sensitivity and 72% to 85% specificity, a median of roughly 6 months before onset. No statistical method was used to fix the sample size in advance, and group allocation was not hidden from the investigators. Most expanded thyroid clonotypes (frequency above 0.001) were also detected in blood, a finding suggesting that blood repertoires may reflect thyroid immune responses. A 13 V-J signature model separated ophthalmopathy from stable hyperthyroidism, with around 88% sensitivity and about 81% specificity in cross-validation and 80%/75% in testing.

Stable Graves' hyperthyroidism was defined as no progression to ophthalmopathy during 18 months of follow-up. Hyperthyroidism patients were newly diagnosed, had a disease duration of under 2 months, and were aged 18 to 65 years. Any patient with an uncontrolled infection, another autoimmune disease, pregnancy or lactation was excluded. Diagnoses relied on clinical symptoms, serum thyroxine and TRAb, thyroid ultrasound and orbital computed tomography. PBMCs were separated from roughly 9.6 ml of fresh peripheral blood using Ficoll-Paque density gradient centrifugation. Total RNA was extracted with Trizol reagent, and quality was checked on an Agilent 2100 Bioanalyzer. In the germline V gene (reference sequence), CDR1 corresponds to DFQATT and CDR2 to SNEGSKA. The CDR3 numbers 14 residues from cysteine through phenylalanine. The only DNA kept is the CDR3, 42 bases in frame from the first base. After removal of 3 bases from V and 4 bases from J, the junction retains 7 bases not matched to a gene.

Amplification of TCR beta CDR3 regions was carried out from RNA transcripts. For the first round of RT-PCR on the TCR CDR3, the HTBI primer set was used together with the Qiagen OneStep RT-PCR kit. Libraries were constructed in a second round of multiplex PCR, after which size selection and purification were performed. The libraries were sequenced on an Illumina HiSeq2000 using paired-end 100 bp reads. On the study's bioinformatics: SOAPnuke was used to process the raw data, removing reads that contained adapters or uncalled bases, had a mean Phred below 15, or lacked an exact match to the constant primer or identifier. High-quality paired reads were merged using COPE v1.2.5, and each unique nucleotide sequence was defined as a clonotype. MiTCR v1.1 was used to align the clonotypes against IMGT TRBV, TRBD and TRBJ reference segments. The analysis included only V-J combinations with a frequency above 0.0001, which together covered around 99% of the repertoires. The TCS score was defined as F50 (clonal expansion) divided by E x V (chaos), with BLOSUM62-based TCRdist calculated between CDR3 peptides within each V-J. Welch's t-statistics and random forest reduced fewer than 550 V-J features to around 14, which were used in a naive Bayes classifier (R e1071). The raw public reads went through TCRdb reprocessing: fastp at Q25, MiXCR clone calling, in-frame beta chains kept. Records with the same CDR3 protein are collapsed into one entry carrying the most frequent genes and DNA. These V and J calls derive from TCRdb rather than the authors' analysis. The sample table holds around 440,000 distinct CDR3 sequences, of which approximately 14% were seen once. The top ten hold approximately 8% of the sample.

This clonotype appeared many times. The specificity of this receptor is unknown. The sample holds no much larger clone one base away, and base qualities are not on file. This TCR came from a young woman with Graves' hyperthyroidism. Source material: blood. The chain uses TRBV20-1 and TRBJ2-3; TRBD1 fits 7 bases in the junction. The CDR3 region has the sequence CSARSGTASDTQYF. The DNA sequence is TGCAGTGCTAGGTCTGGGACAGCTTCAGATACGCAGTATTTT.